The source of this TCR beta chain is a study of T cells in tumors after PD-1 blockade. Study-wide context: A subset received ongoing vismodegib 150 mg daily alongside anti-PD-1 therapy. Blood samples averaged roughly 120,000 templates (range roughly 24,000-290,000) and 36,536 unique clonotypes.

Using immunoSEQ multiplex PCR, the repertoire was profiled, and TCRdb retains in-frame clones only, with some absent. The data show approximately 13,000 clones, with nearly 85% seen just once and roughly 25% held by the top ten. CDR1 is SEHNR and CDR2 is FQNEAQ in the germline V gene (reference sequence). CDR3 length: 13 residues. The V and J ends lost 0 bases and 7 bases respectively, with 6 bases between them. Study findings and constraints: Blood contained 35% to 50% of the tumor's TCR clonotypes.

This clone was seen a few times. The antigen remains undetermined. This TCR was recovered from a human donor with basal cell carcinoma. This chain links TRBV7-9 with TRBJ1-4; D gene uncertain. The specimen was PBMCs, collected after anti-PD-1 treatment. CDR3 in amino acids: CASSLAHREKLFF. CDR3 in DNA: TGTGCCAGCAGCTTAGCCCACCGTGAAAAACTGTTTTTT. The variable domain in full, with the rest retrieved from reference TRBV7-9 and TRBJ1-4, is DTGVSQNPRHKITKRGQNVTFRCDPISEHNRLYWYRQTLGQGPEFLTYFQNEAQLEKSRLLSDRFSAERPKGSFSTLEIQRTEQGDSAMYLCASSLAHREKLFFGSGTQLSVL.